This is a list of T cell receptor beta chains from one sample in a study of blood T cell repertoires in COVID-19. This table comes from immunoSEQ multiplex PCR, and its TCRdb copy is limited to in-frame clones, with some not included. Of 20,000 to 30,000 clones listed, 80% to 90% were seen once; the top ten hold 2.5%. Material for sequencing was peripheral blood. These receptors all come from a woman between 70 and 85 years old with COVID-19, enrolled during active disease. Each CDR3 is given with its conserved first and last residue. The order of the fields is D gene, J gene, V gene, clone size, CDR3 DNA, CDR3 protein. A D gene is named only where the DNA matches it firmly. Some rows have no size entry. The others give once, few or many, or a class for an expanded clone.

TRBD2 TRBJ2-1 TRBV19 NA TGTGCCAGTAGTGCGGGAGTCGCGTACGATGAGCAGTTCTTC CASSAGVAYDEQFF
NA TRBJ2-1 TRBV4-1 NA TGCGCCAGCAGCCAAGGGAGGGGTACCGACAATGAGCAGTTCTTC CASSQGRGTDNEQFF
TRBD1 TRBJ1-1 TRBV3-1/TRBV3-2 NA TGTGCCAGCCGAAGGACAGGGGGAGGCACTGAAGCTTTCTTT CASRRTGGGTEAFF
NA TRBJ2-7 TRBV4-1 NA TGCGCCAGCAGCCCTTTGGGGGGCTACGAGCAGTACTTC CASSPLGGYEQYF
NA TRBJ1-6 TRBV28 NA TGTGCCAGCAGAGATACAGGGCTTTCACCCCTCCACTTT CASRDTGLSPLHF
NA TRBJ2-1 TRBV24-1 NA TGTGCCACCAGTGATTTTGCGGGAAGGCAGTTCTTC CATSDFAGRQFF
TRBD1 TRBJ1-6 TRBV2 NA TGTGCCAGCAGGCCCGGGACAGGGGAAGGTTCACCCCTCCACTTT CASRPGTGEGSPLHF
NA TRBJ2-3 TRBV3-1/TRBV3-2 NA TGTGCCAGCATACCAAGACAGTTGGGGGGAACCAGAGATACGCAGTATTTT CASIPRQLGGTRDTQYF
NA TRBJ1-2 TRBV19 NA TGTGCCAGTATTAACTACTCGGAGCTCAACTATGGCTACACCTTC CASINYSELNYGYTF
NA TRBJ1-1 TRBV5-1 NA TGCGCCAGCAGCCGGGACTTCCTGGGGACTGAAGCTTTCTTT CASSRDFLGTEAFF
TRBD2 TRBJ2-5 TRBV3-1/TRBV3-2 NA TGTGCCAGCAGCCTAAGACTTGTAGCGGGGGTCCAAGAGACCCAGTACTTC CASSLRLVAGVQETQYF
NA TRBJ1-4 TRBV7-9 NA TGTGCCAGCAGCCTCACCGGGGGGGCGGTTTCGAGGGAAAAACTGTTTTTT CASSLTGGAVSREKLFF
TRBD1 TRBJ1-1 TRBV19 NA TGTGCCAGTAGTACCCGGGGACAGGGGAGCACTGAAGCTTTCTTT CASSTRGQGSTEAFF
TRBD1 TRBJ2-7 TRBV18 few TGTGCCAGCTCACCGACAGGGAGCGAGCAGTACTTC CASSPTGSEQYF
NA TRBJ2-5 TRBV11-3 NA TGTGCCAGCAGCTTAGTAGCGGTGGAAGGGACCCAGTACTTC CASSLVAVEGTQYF
NA TRBJ2-1 TRBV2 NA TGTGCCAGCAGTGAAGACAGATACAATGAGCAGTTCTTC CASSEDRYNEQFF
TRBD2 TRBJ2-1 TRBV9 NA TGTGCCAGCAGCGAAACTAGCGCCTACAATGAGCAGTTCTTC CASSETSAYNEQFF
TRBD1 TRBJ1-2 TRBV7-9 NA TGTGCCAGCAGCCGCAGGGGGAACTATGGCTACACCTTC CASSRRGNYGYTF
NA TRBJ2-5 TRBV7-2 NA TGTGCCAGCAGCTTAGCCAGGGGACGGGAGACCCAGTACTTC CASSLARGRETQYF
NA TRBJ2-1 TRBV2 NA TGTGCCAGCAGTGAAGGGGTGTTGGGGGGTCTATCCTCCTACAATGAGCAGTTCTTC CASSEGVLGGLSSYNEQFF
TRBD1 TRBJ2-4 TRBV4-1 NA TGCGCCAGCAGCCAAATAACAGGGGTCGCAAACATTCAGTACTTC CASSQITGVANIQYF
NA TRBJ1-2 TRBV28 NA TGTGCCAGCAGTTCCGATTTGACAGGCTCGACGTTCCTGGAGGGCTACACCTTC CASSSDLTGSTFLEGYTF
TRBD1 TRBJ2-1 TRBV5-4 NA TGTGCCAGCAGCCCCGAATCCGGGACAGGGGTGGGAAATGAGCAGTTCTTC CASSPESGTGVGNEQFF
TRBD1 TRBJ2-2 TRBV5-1 few TGCGCCAGCAGCTTGCAGGGGGCGAACACCGGGGAGCTGTTTTTT CASSLQGANTGELFF
NA TRBJ1-5 TRBV2 NA TGTGCCAGCACTTCACAGGGTTACGATCAGCCCCAGCATTTT CASTSQGYDQPQHF
TRBD2 TRBJ2-7 TRBV20-1 NA TGCAGTGCTAGTACGGGAGGAGCGACCTACGAGCAGTACTTC CSASTGGATYEQYF
NA TRBJ2-2 TRBV7-3 NA TGTGCCAGCAGCTTAATATCAGGGGGCGGGGGGAACACCGGGGAGCTGTTTTTT CASSLISGGGGNTGELFF
TRBD1 TRBJ1-1 TRBV5-1 NA TGCGCCAGCAGCACCCTAACAGGGGGCAACACTGAAGCTTTCTTT CASSTLTGGNTEAFF
TRBD1 TRBJ2-3 TRBV9 NA TGTGCCAGCAGCATAGACAGGGGGCGGACAGATACGCAGTATTTT CASSIDRGRTDTQYF
NA TRBJ1-4 TRBV5-1 NA TGCGCCAGCAGCTTGGCTGGACAGACAACTAATGAAAAACTGTTTTTT CASSLAGQTTNEKLFF
NA TRBJ1-2 TRBV7-2 NA TGTGCCAGCAGCTTAAGGGCGCAGGGGTTTGGTGGCTACACCTTC CASSLRAQGFGGYTF
TRBD1 TRBJ1-1 TRBV10-3 NA TGTGCCATCAGTTCACAGGGGCCCCATCTGGACACTGAAGCTTTCTTT CAISSQGPHLDTEAFF
TRBD1 TRBJ2-1 TRBV19 NA TGTGCCAGTAGTATAGCGGACAGGTACAATGAGCAGTTCTTC CASSIADRYNEQFF
TRBD2 TRBJ2-1 TRBV11-2 NA TGTGCCAGCAGCATGACTAGCGGGAGGGACCATGAGCAGTTCTTC CASSMTSGRDHEQFF
NA TRBJ2-2 TRBV21-1 NA TGTGCCAGCAGCACCCCGGGACTAGCGGGAAGACTCACCGGGGAGCTGTTTTTT CASSTPGLAGRLTGELFF
TRBD1 TRBJ2-3 TRBV7-3 NA TGTGCCAGCAGCCCGACGGTAGACAGGGTTACAGATACGCAGTATTTT CASSPTVDRVTDTQYF
TRBD2 TRBJ2-7 TRBV18 NA TGTGCCAGCTCACCACGGGGTCGGGAGGGCGAGCAGTACTTC CASSPRGREGEQYF
TRBD1 TRBJ1-1 TRBV5-6 NA TGTGCCAGCAGCCCTGTGGACAGGGAGGGCGCTTTCTTT CASSPVDREGAFF